This T cell receptor beta chain was sequenced during a study of blood T cells in healthy people across ages (dated by TCRdb to between 2015 and 2017). Study-wide context: In model experiments, template switching captured roughly one uniquely barcoded TCR beta cDNA molecule for every two T cells. Donors of different ages were randomly distributed across sequencing lanes to avoid experimental bias. The donors were divided into four age groups: young (average approximately 16 years), middle-aged (over 35), aged (approximately 62) and long-lived (about 84). Using the same blood draw, the study looked at two additional independent replicas of 1 million unique cDNA reads for two donors, one aged 18 to 30 and the other aged 80 or older. The study measured age-related changes in TCR beta repertoire diversity using deep sequencing normalized with unique cDNA molecular identifiers.

This clonotype was seen more than once but under ten times. Its recognized antigen is unknown. One base away there is no much larger clone; base qualities are not given. CDR1 and CDR2, per the germline V gene, are SGDLS and YYNGEE. Trimming removed 0 bases from V and 10 bases from J, leaving 10 bases between the germline ends. There are 12 amino acids in the CDR3, from cysteine to phenylalanine inclusive. Kept here is only the CDR3 DNA, which spans 36 bases and is read in frame from base 1. The full study reports these points: As age increased, observed TCR beta diversity per million T cells dropped in a roughly linear way, and a significant reduction was already evident by age around 41. Estimates of total diversity based on one million sequenced T cells were considered lower bounds and underestimates. Because donor CMV infection status was unknown, age-related changes in expanded clonotypes were potentially confounded. Compared with the aged group, more naive CD4+ T cells, fewer expanded clones and increased TCR diversity were shown by the long-lived group, suggesting age selection. The percentage of naive T cells measured by flow cytometry correlated strongly with observed TCR beta diversity. Since profiling was done on bulk unsorted PBMCs, naive and antigen-experienced compartments could not be conclusively compared.

Library preparation employed 5' RACE. The data were produced on an Illumina HiSeq 2500. A second PCR of about 7 to 12 cycles was run with a J-beta primer mix and a sample-barcoded 5' primer. A template-switch 5' adaptor carrying 12 random nucleotides introduced a unique molecular identifier onto each TCR beta cDNA molecule. Each sample yielded at least 2.5 million CDR3-containing paired-end reads. First-strand cDNA synthesis was performed from all RNA using the Mint cDNA synthesis kit, with priming by a TRBC-specific oligonucleotide. All cDNA was treated with uracil-DNA glycosylase and then went through a first 18-cycle PCR with the universal primers M1SS and BC2_uni_R. Under the source paper's analysis protocol: For normalization, 1 million high-quality reads were randomly selected from each sample, with every read carrying a distinct molecular identifier. Instead of being binned into consensus sequences, reads with shared molecular identifiers were discarded. MiTCR, with a Q25 quality threshold and the strictest error-elimination algorithm, was used for CDR3 identification, clonotype clustering and error correction. A nonparametric unseen species model using Euler transformation provided a lower-bound estimate of total TCR beta diversity. The public reads were quality trimmed at Q25 with fastp and then assembled into clones with MiXCR by TCRdb, keeping productive beta chains. Identical CDR3 protein sequences are pooled into one entry, listed with their most common genes and DNA. TCRdb's processing, not the authors', yielded these V and J calls. Within this sample are approximately 790,000 distinct CDR3 sequences, with around 68% of them counted one time only. The ten most abundant clones make up around a quarter of the sample.

The 39 donors, aged 6 to 90 years, were systemically healthy Caucasian individuals from Russia. Each donor gave approximately 10 milliliters of peripheral blood, collected into EDTA-treated Vacutainer tubes. Ficoll-Paque density-gradient centrifugation was used to isolate PBMCs, with at least 6.5 million per sample. Total RNA, at least 6 micrograms per sample, was extracted from PBMCs with Trizol reagent. For every donor, flow cytometry on a PBMC aliquot measured the percentage of naive CD45RAhigh/CD27high T cells. The V and J segments used are TRBV9 and TRBJ1-2; no confident D gene assignment can be made. Material: blood. This clonotype was obtained from a young man in good health. CDR3 protein: CASSVGTFDYTF. The DNA sequence reads TGTGCCAGCAGCGTAGGAACCTTTGACTACACCTTC.